This T cell receptor (beta chain) was identified during a study of cytomegalovirus exposure and HLA in healthy donors. CDR1 is SGHRS, CDR2 YFSETQ, per germline. V shed 2 bases, J shed 4 bases, and the junction held 14 bases outside the gene matches. The CDR3 consists of 18 residues. The data were produced by immunoSEQ multiplex PCR, yet TCRdb's version contains in-frame clones alone and is incomplete. Among some 130,000 clones listed, 89% were seen once. The donors were in the roughly 120-subject validation cohort, distinct from the roughly 720-subject first cohort. Comment on this clone: Its matching antigen is unknown.

Study findings and constraints: Reportedly, diagnosis of cytomegalovirus status by the classifier showed high specificity and sensitivity. A few of the chains that were CMV-associated were confirmed in vitro to be specific for CMV antigens. The study listed approximately 160 cytomegalovirus-associated TCR beta chains.

This sequence joins TRBV5-1 and TRBJ1-4; 7 nucleotides agree with TRBD1. The material sequenced was PBMCs. This clonotype was sampled from a woman under 30 in good health and CMV-seronegative. CDR3 sequence reads: CASSFRAGGVGFNEKLFF. The DNA for the CDR3 is TGCGCCAGCAGCTTTCGGGCAGGGGGAGTTGGATTTAATGAAAAACTGTTTTTT.